The 15 T cell receptor beta chains listed next were all sequenced from one sample in a study of T-cell reconstitution after alpha-beta-depleted transplantation in children. Preparation of the TCRbeta library involved a method that used unique molecular identifiers. TCRdb used MiXCR to reprocess the PCR reads, holding one entry per CDR3 protein. The sample has over 90,000 distinct CDR3 sequences, about 5.6% seen once. Source: PBMCs, mostly from graft donor cells, taken 60 days after TCRalphabeta/CD19-depleted stem cell transplant. Every receptor here comes from a female patient aged 2-10 years who had a stem cell transplant for Fanconi anemia, so the T cells may come from the graft donor.

This clonotype is categorized as medium-sized. The V call is TRBV13, the J call TRBJ2-1; 9 positions agree with TRBD1. Germline V gene sequence: CDR1 PRHDT, CDR2 FYEKMQ (reference sequence). The CDR3 is 15 amino acids. The V and J ends lost 0 bases and 12 bases, in that order; junction bases with no gene match: 9. Written as DNA, the CDR3 is TGTGCCAGCAGCTTAGGACAGGGGGCAGGGGATGGGCAGTTCTTC. It is translated as CASSLGQGAGDGQFF.

The sample holds many counts of this clonotype. CDR3 amino acids: CASGTLPEGGYEQYF. The CDR3 DNA reads TGTGCCAGCGGAACTTTACCAGAGGGGGGATACGAGCAGTACTTC. The chain employs TRBV28 and TRBJ2-7; D may match TRBD1 or TRBD2 (6 bases each). Germline V gene lookup returns CDR1 MDHEN and CDR2 SYDVKM. The length of the CDR3 is 15 residues. The V and J ends lost 8 bases and 4 bases respectively, with 21 bases between them.

This clonotype was recorded many times. The rearrangement links TRBV4-1 to TRBJ1-5; tentative D call: TRBD1 (6 bases). The CDR3 consists of 15 residues. Germline V gives CDR1 MGHRA, CDR2 YSYEKL. V gave up 2 bases and J gave up 4 bases, with 12 bases separating them. The CDR3 nucleotides are TGCGCCAGCAGCCAACTGACAGGCCTAAATCAGCCCCAGCATTTT. It specifies CASSQLTGLNQPQHF.

V usage is TRBV28 and J usage is TRBJ2-7; no reliable D call. CDR1 and CDR2 from the germline V gene are MDHEN and SYDVKM. The V and J ends lost 2 bases and 0 bases respectively, with 8 bases between them. This CDR3 is built from 14 residues. The CDR3 nucleotides are TGTGCCAGCAGTTTAATCCAGCGCTCCTACGAGCAGTACTTC. It yields the protein CASSLIQRSYEQYF.

This clonotype was recorded at least ten times. The chain joins TRBV28 to TRBJ2-1; 13 positions agree with TRBD2. The trim removed 5 bases at V and 0 bases at J, leaving 10 bases unmatched. Germline-derived CDR1 and CDR2 are MDHEN and SYDVKM. CDR3 length: 19 residues. The CDR3 DNA follows: TGTGCCAGCAGTCGTACGACTAGCGGGGGGCGGAGCTCCTACAATGAGCAGTTCTTC. It yields the protein CASSRTTSGGRSSYNEQFF. The complete variable domain, with remaining parts taken from reference TRBV28 and TRBJ2-1, reads DVKVTQSSRYLVKRTGEKVFLECVQDMDHENMFWYRQDPGLGLRLIYFSYDVKMKEKGDIPEGYSVSREKKERFSLILESASTNQTSMYLCASSRTTSGGRSSYNEQFFGPGTRLTVL.

This clonotype was detected only a few times. CDR3 residues: CASSGAGALDTQYF. In nucleotides, the CDR3 is TGTGCCAGCAGCGGGGCGGGGGCCCTAGATACGCAGTATTTT. The gene calls are TRBV7-3 and TRBJ2-3; maybe TRBD2 (7 bases). This CDR3 has 14 amino acids. Per germline, CDR1 SGHTA and CDR2 FQGTGA. V shed 5 bases and J shed 5 bases, with 14 bases lying between them.

This clonotype was detected many times. The gene calls are TRBV9 and TRBJ2-2; weak D call: TRBD1 (5 bases). CDR3 length equals 16 residues. V was trimmed by 0 bases and J by 6 bases, leaving 15 bases between them. CDR1 and CDR2 from the germline V gene are SGDLS and YYNGEE. The CDR3 is CASSVVDPRESGELFF. The CDR3 coding sequence is TGTGCCAGCAGCGTAGTGGATCCCAGGGAATCCGGGGAGCTGTTTTTT.

This clonotype was picked up a small number of times. V gene TRBV2 combines with J gene TRBJ2-3, with 10 bases identical to TRBD2. CDR3 length: 16 residues. Germline trimming cut 3 bases from V and 2 bases from J; bases unmatched to any gene: 5. Germline V gene data show CDR1 as SNHLY and CDR2 as FYNNEI. The CDR3 sequence is CASSDPGLAYTDTQYF. The CDR3 nucleotides are TGTGCCAGCAGTGATCCGGGACTAGCGTACACAGATACGCAGTATTTT.

This clonotype was counted ten times or more. This chain links TRBV12-3 or TRBV12-4 with TRBJ2-7; D may correspond to TRBD1 or TRBD2 (5 bases each). This CDR3 comprises 15 residues. V lost 1 base, J lost 4 bases, and 14 bases lay in between. The CDR3 bases are TGTGCCAGCAGTTTAGGTGGGACCCTGGGTTACGAGCAGTACTTC. Translating it yields CASSLGGTLGYEQYF.

At least ten counts were recorded for this clonotype. This rearrangement joins TRBV6-5 to TRBJ1-4; D unresolved. This CDR3 spans 13 amino acids. V lost 2 bases and J lost 4, with 5 bases in between. Germline CDR1 is MNHEY and CDR2 is SVGAGI. This CDR3 is CASSYGSNEKLFF. For the CDR3, the DNA is TGTGCCAGCAGTTACGGGAGTAATGAAAAACTGTTTTTT.

This clonotype was detected ten times or more. The CDR3 nucleotides read TGTGCCAGCAGCCGTCTAGCGGGATTAGAGACCCAGTACTTC. It encodes CASSRLAGLETQYF. V is TRBV2 and J is TRBJ2-5; 9 bases agree with TRBD2. With 6 bases clipped from V and 4 bases from J, the junction kept 6 bases outside the gene matches. The CDR3 has 14 amino acids. The germline gives CDR1 SNHLY, CDR2 FYNNEI.

In this sample, this clonotype turned up many times. This sequence joins TRBV12-3 or TRBV12-4 and TRBJ2-7, with D perhaps matching TRBD1 (6 bases). V was cut by 4 bases and J by 3 bases, with 13 bases left in between. CDR3 length: 14 amino acids. CDR3 sequence reads: CASSSHDRFYEQYF. The DNA of the CDR3 is TGTGCCAGCAGTTCCCACGACAGGTTCTACGAGCAGTACTTC.

Only a few counts were recorded for this clonotype. The CDR3 reads CASVYGGGVDEQFF. CDR3 DNA sequence: TGTGCCTCGGTGTATGGCGGGGGGGTCGATGAGCAGTTCTTC. The V and J genes are TRBV30 and TRBJ2-1; 9 bases are shared with TRBD2. The CDR3 sequence is 14 residues long. CDR1 GTSNPN and CDR2 SVGIG come from the germline V gene (reference sequence). Germline trimming cut 7 bases from V and 8 bases from J; bases unmatched to any gene: 12.

This clonotype has a count of ten or more. The chain has TRBV5-1 and TRBJ2-3; either TRBD1 or TRBD2 may fit D (5 bases each). V was shortened by 0 bases and J by 1 base, with 9 bases between the two germline ends. The V gene's germline CDR1 is SGHRS and CDR2 YFSETQ. The CDR3 covers 15 residues. CDR3 sequence reads: CASSLVRGRTDTQYF. The CDR3 nucleotides are TGCGCCAGCAGCTTGGTGAGGGGACGCACAGATACGCAGTATTTT.

This clonotype was seen at least ten times. The rearrangement uses TRBV5-1 and TRBJ1-1, with TRBD1 matching 10 bases. The CDR3 runs 16 residues. The V and J ends lost 4 bases and 1 base, in that order; junction bases with no gene match: 7. The V gene's germline CDR1 is SGHRS and CDR2 YFSETQ. The CDR3 nucleotides are TGCGCCAGCAGCCCTAGGACAGGGGGGACGAACACTGAAGCTTTCTTT. It translates to CASSPRTGGTNTEAFF.